This T cell receptor (beta chain) was recovered during a study of Ad26.COV2.S vaccination and SARS-CoV-2 variants. Study background: The authors gave Ad26.COV2.S intramuscularly, either once or twice 56 days apart. Points from the study as a whole: Spike-specific TCR breadth was greater in vaccine than placebo recipients.

V shed 6 bases and J shed 7 bases, with 9 bases lying between them. There are 11 residues in the CDR3. Germline CDR1 reads LNHDA; CDR2 reads SQIVND (reference sequence). This sample's treatment: some 20 received Ad26.COV2.S at low or high dose, single or two shots; a few received placebo; per-sample allocation not given. Sampling happened 63 days after the first vaccine or placebo injection. This table comes from immunoSEQ multiplex PCR, and its TCRdb copy is limited to in-frame clones, with some not included. The sample shows 510,000 or so clones, about 83% of them seen only once. With regard to this clone: The target antigen is unknown. Other DNA sequences from this sample encode an identical CDR3 as well.

The source material was peripheral blood, sampled in a trial of Ad26.COV2.S vaccine versus placebo. The TCR was taken from a person between 18 and 65 years old who received the Ad26.COV2.S COVID-19 vaccine or a placebo. The genes are TRBV19 and TRBJ1-2; D ambiguous. In DNA form, the CDR3 reads TGTGCCAGTAGCACCCGCGGTGGCTACACCTTC. Translation: CASSTRGGYTF. Looking up the rest from reference TRBV19 and TRBJ1-2 gives the full variable domain: DGGITQSPKYLFRKEGQNVTLSCEQNLNHDAMYWYRQDPGQGLRLIYYSQIVNDFQKGDIAEGYSVSREKKESFPLTVTSAQKNPTAFYLCASSTRGGYTFGSGTRLTVV.